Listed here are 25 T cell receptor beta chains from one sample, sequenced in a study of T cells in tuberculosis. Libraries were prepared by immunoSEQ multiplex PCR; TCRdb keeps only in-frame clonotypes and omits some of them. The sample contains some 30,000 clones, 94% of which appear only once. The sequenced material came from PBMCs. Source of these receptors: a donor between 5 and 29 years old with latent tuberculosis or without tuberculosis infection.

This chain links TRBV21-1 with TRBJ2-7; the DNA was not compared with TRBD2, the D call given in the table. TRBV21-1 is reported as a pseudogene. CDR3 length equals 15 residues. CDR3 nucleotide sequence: TGTGCCAGCAGCATACTAGCGATGAGCTCCTACGAGCAGTACTTC. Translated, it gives CASSILAMSSYEQYF.

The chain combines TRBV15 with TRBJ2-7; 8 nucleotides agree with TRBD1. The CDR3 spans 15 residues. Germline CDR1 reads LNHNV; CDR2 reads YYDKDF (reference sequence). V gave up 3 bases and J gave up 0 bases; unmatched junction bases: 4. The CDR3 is CATSRDRASSYEQYF. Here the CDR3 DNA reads TGTGCCACCAGCAGGGACAGGGCGAGCTCCTACGAGCAGTACTTC.

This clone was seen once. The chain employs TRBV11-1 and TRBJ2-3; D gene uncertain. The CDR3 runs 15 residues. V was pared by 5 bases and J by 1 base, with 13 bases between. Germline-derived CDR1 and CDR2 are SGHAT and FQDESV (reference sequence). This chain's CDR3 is CASSSVGSGTDTQYF. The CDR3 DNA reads TGTGCCAGCAGCAGCGTAGGCAGCGGCACAGATACGCAGTATTTT.

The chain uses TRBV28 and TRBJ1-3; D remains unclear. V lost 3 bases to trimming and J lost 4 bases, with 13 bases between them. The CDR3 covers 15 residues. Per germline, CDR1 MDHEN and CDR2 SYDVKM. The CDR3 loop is CASSFFPSGGNTIYF. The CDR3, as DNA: TGTGCCAGCAGTTTTTTCCCTTCGGGAGGAAACACCATATATTTT.

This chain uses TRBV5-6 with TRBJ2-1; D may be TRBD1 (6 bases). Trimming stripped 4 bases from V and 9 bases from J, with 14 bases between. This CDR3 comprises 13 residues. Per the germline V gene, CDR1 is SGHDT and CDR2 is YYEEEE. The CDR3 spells CASSVGPGAEQFF. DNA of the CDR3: TGTGCCAGCAGCGTGGGACCAGGGGCTGAGCAGTTCTTC.

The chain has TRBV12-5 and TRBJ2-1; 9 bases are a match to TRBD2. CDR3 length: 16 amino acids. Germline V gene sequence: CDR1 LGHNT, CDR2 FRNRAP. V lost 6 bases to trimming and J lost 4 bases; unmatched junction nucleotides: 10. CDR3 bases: TGTGCTAGTGGCTCCCCCGGGACTAGCCTATACAATGAGCAGTTCTTC. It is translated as CASGSPGTSLYNEQFF. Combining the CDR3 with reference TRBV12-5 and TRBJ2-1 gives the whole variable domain DARVTQTPRHKVTEMGQEVTMRCQPILGHNTVFWYRQTMMQGLELLAYFRNRAPLDDSGMPKDRFSAEMPDATLATLKIQPSEPRDSAVYFCASGSPGTSLYNEQFFGPGTRLTVL.

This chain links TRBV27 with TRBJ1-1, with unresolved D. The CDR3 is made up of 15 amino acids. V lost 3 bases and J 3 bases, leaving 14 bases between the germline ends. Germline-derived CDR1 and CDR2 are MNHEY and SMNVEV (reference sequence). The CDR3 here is CASSLSAWEYTEAFF. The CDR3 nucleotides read TGTGCCAGCAGTTTGAGCGCCTGGGAGTACACTGAAGCTTTCTTT.

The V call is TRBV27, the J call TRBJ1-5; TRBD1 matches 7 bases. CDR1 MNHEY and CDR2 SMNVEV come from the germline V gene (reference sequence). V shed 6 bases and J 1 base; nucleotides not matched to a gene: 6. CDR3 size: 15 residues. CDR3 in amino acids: CASRPGGHSNQPQHF. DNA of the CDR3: TGTGCCAGCAGGCCAGGGGGACACAGCAATCAGCCCCAGCATTTT.

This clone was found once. The CDR3, as DNA: TGTGCCAGCAGTGAAACATCCTATGGCTACACCTTC. It yields the protein CASSETSYGYTF. This rearrangement joins TRBV2 to TRBJ1-2; D unclear. Trimming cost V 2 bases and J 4 bases, with 5 bases left between them. The CDR3 contains 12 residues. Germline V gene data show CDR1 as SNHLY and CDR2 as FYNNEI.

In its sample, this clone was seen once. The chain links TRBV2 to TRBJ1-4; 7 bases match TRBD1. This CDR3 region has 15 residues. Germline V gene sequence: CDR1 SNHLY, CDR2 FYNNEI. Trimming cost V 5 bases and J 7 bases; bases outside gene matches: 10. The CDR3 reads CASSMQTGQVEKLFF. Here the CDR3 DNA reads TGTGCCAGCAGTATGCAGACAGGGCAGGTTGAAAAACTGTTTTTT.

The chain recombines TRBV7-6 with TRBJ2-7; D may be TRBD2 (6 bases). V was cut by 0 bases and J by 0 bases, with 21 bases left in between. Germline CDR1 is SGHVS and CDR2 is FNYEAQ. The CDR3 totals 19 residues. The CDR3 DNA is TGTGCCAGCAGCTTAGCGGGTACCTCCATAGCGGCGGACTCCTACGAGCAGTACTTC. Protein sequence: CASSLAGTSIAADSYEQYF.

In DNA, the CDR3 is TGTGCCAGCAGATACGGACTAGCGGGAGATAGAAAAGGGGAGCTGTTTTTT. Translating gives CASRYGLAGDRKGELFF. This chain connects TRBV7-2 to TRBJ2-2; TRBD2 matches 13 bases. Germline V gene data show CDR1 as SGHTA and CDR2 as FQGNSA. The CDR3 covers 17 residues. The trim removed 6 bases at V and 8 bases at J, leaving 12 bases unmatched.

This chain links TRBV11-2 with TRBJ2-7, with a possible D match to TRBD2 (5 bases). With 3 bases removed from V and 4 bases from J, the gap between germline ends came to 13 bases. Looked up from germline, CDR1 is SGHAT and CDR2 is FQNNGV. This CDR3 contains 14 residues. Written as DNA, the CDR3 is TGTGCCAGCAGCTTTAGAGGGAGTAAATACGAGCAGTACTTC. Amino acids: CASSFRGSKYEQYF.

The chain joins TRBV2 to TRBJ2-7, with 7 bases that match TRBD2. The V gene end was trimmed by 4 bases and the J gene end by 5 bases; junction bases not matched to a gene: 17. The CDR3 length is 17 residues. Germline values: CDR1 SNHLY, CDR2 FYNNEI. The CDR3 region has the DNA TGTGCCAGCAGTGCGGGAGGCTTCAGAGGGTTTAGAGACGAGCAGTACTTC. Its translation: CASSAGGFRGFRDEQYF.

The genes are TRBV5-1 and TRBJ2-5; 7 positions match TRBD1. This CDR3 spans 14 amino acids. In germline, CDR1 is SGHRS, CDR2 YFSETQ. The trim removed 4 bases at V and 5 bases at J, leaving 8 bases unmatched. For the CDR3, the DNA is TGCGCCAGCAGCCAGGGACAGTTCGTCGAGACCCAGTACTTC. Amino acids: CASSQGQFVETQYF.

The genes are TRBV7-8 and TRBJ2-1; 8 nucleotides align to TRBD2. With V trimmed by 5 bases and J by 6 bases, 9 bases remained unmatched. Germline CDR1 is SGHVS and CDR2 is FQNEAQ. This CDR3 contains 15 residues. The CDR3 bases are TGTGCCAGCAGCGTTGGGACTAGTTGGTTCAATGAGCAGTTCTTC. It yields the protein CASSVGTSWFNEQFF.

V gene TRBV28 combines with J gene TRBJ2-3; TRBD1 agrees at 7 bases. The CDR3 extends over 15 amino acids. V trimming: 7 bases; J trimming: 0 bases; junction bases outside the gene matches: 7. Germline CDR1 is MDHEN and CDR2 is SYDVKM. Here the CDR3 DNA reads TGTGCCAGCAACTTGGGGACAGCCAGCACAGATACGCAGTATTTT. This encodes CASNLGTASTDTQYF.

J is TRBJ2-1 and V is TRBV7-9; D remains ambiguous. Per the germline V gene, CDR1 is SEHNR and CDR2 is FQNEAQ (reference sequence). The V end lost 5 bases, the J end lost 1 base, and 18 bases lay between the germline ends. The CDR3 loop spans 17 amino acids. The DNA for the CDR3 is TGTGCCAGCAGCCCCAGGATGGGCGAACCTTCCTACAATGAGCAGTTCTTC. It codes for CASSPRMGEPSYNEQFF.

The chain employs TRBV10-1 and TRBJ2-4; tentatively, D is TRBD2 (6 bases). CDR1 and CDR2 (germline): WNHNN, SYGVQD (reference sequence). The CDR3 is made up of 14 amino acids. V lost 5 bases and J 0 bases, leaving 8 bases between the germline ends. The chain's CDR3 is CASSLGGAKNIQYF. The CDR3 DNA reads TGCGCCAGCAGTTTGGGGGGAGCCAAAAACATTCAGTACTTC.

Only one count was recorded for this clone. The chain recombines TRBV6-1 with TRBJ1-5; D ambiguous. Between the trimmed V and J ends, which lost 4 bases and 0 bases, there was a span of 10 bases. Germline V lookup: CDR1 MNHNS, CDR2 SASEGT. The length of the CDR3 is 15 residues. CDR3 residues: CASSGVSYSNQPQHF. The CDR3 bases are TGTGCCAGCAGTGGGGTTAGCTATAGCAATCAGCCCCAGCATTTT.

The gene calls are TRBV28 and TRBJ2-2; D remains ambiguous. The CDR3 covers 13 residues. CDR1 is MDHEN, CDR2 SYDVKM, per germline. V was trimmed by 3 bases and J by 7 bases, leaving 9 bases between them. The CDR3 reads CASSFNSHGELFF. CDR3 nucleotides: TGTGCCAGCAGTTTCAACAGCCACGGGGAGCTGTTTTTT. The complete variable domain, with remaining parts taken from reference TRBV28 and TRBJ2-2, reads DVKVTQSSRYLVKRTGEKVFLECVQDMDHENMFWYRQDPGLGLRLIYFSYDVKMKEKGDIPEGYSVSREKKERFSLILESASTNQTSMYLCASSFNSHGELFFGEGSRLTVL.

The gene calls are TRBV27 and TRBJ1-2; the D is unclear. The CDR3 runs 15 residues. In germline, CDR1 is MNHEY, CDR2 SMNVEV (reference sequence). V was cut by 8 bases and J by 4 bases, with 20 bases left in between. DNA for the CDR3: TGTGCCAGCCGCCAATTGGGTAAGAGGATCTATGGCTACACCTTC. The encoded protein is CASRQLGKRIYGYTF.

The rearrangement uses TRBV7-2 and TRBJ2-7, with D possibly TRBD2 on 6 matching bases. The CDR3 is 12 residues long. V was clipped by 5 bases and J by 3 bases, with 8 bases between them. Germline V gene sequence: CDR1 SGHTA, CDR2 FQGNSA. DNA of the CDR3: TGTGCCAGCAGCCGAGCGGGCTACGAGCAGTACTTC. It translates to CASSRAGYEQYF.

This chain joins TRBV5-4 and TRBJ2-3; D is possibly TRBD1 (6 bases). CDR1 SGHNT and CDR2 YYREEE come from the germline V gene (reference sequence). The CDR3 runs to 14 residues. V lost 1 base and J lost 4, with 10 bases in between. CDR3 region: CASSLIEGADTQYF. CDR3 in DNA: TGTGCCAGCAGCTTGATAGAGGGGGCAGATACGCAGTATTTT.

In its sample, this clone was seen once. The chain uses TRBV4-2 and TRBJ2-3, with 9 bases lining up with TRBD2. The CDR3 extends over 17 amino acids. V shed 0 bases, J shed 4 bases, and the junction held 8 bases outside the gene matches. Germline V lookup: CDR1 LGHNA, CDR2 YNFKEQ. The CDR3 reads CASSQERSGSVADTQYF. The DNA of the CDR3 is TGTGCCAGCAGCCAAGAACGTAGCGGGAGCGTCGCAGATACGCAGTATTTT.